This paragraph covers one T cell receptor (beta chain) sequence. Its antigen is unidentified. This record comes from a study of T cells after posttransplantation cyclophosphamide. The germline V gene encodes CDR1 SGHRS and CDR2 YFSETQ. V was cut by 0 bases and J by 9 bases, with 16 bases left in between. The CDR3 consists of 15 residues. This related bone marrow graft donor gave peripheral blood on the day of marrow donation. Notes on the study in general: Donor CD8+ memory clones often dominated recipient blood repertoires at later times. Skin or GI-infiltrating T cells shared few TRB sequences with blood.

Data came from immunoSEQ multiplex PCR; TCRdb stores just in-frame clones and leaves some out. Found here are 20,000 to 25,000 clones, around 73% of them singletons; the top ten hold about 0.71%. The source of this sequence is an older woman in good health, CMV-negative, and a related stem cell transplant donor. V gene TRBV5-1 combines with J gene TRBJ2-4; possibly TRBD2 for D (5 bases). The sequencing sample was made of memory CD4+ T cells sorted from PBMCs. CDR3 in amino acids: CASSLALGSGGIQYF. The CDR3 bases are TGCGCCAGCAGCTTGGCCCTTGGCTCCGGAGGCATTCAGTACTTC.